The T cell receptor (beta chain) under discussion was sequenced for a study of T cells after posttransplantation cyclophosphamide. The study's findings and limits: Recipient CMV seropositivity and CMV reactivation strongly tracked TRB clonality.

With 6 bases removed from V and 3 bases from J, the gap between germline ends came to 12 bases. Germline CDR1 MNHEY, CDR2 SMNVEV (reference sequence). The CDR3 sequence is 13 residues long. A marrow graft followed busulfan-fludarabine conditioning, with cyclophosphamide on days +3 and +4. Data came from immunoSEQ multiplex PCR; TCRdb stores just in-frame clones and leaves some out. The sample lists about 5,900 clones, approximately 1.8% seen once, with roughly 27% in the top ten. For this clone: Its antigen is unidentified.

The chain combines TRBV27 with TRBJ2-7; TRBD1 might be the D (5 bases). This clonotype originated in a male patient between 25 and 40 years old who received an allogeneic stem cell transplant from a related donor, was CMV-positive, and had no GVHD. The graft donor may be the source of some T cells. The specimen comprised PBMCs, sampled around 240 days after a stem cell transplant with posttransplant cyclophosphamide. The CDR3 DNA sequence: TGTGCCAGCAGGGGGCGTCCAGGCTACGAGCAGTACTTC. This gives the protein CASRGRPGYEQYF.